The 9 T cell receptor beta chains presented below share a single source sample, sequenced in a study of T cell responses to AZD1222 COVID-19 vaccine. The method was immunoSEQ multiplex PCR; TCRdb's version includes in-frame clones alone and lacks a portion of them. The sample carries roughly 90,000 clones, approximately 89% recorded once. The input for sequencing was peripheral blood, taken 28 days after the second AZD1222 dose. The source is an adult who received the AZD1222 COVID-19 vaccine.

Written as DNA, the CDR3 is TGTGCCAGCAGCATCCCGTCGATTGCCTCCTACGAGCAGTACTTC. The encoded protein is CASSIPSIASYEQYF. The chain uses TRBV7-9 and TRBJ2-7; no clear D gene. CDR3 size: 15 residues. CDR1 and CDR2 from the germline V gene are SEHNR and FQNEAQ (reference sequence). The V and J ends lost 5 bases and 0 bases respectively, with 14 bases between them.

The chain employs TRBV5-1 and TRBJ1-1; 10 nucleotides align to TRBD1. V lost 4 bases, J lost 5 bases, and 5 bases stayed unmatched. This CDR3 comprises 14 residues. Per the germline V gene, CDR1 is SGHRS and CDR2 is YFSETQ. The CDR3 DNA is TGCGCCAGCAGCGGAGGGACAGGGGAAACTGAAGCTTTCTTT. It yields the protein CASSGGTGETEAFF. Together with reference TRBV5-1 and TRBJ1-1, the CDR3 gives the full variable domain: KAGVTQTPRYLIKTRGQQVTLSCSPISGHRSVSWYQQTPGQGLQFLFEYFSETQRNKGNFPGRFSGRQFSNSRSEMNVSTLELGDSALYLCASSGGTGETEAFFGQGTRLTVV.

Here the CDR3 DNA reads TGTGCCAGCAGTGACACGCTCGGGACTAGCGGGCCGGCGCAGTTCTTC. The encoded protein is CASSDTLGTSGPAQFF. J is TRBJ2-1 and V is TRBV6-4; 12 bases are shared with TRBD2. CDR1 and CDR2 from the germline V gene are MRHNA and SNTAGT. Trimming removed 2 bases from V and 12 bases from J; junction bases left unmatched: 11. The CDR3 length is 16 residues.

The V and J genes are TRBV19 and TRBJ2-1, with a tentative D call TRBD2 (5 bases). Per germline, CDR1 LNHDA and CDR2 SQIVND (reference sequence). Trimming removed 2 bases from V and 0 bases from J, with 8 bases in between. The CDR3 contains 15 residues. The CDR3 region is CASSIFGDSYNEQFF. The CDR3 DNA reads TGTGCCAGTAGTATATTCGGGGACTCCTACAATGAGCAGTTCTTC.

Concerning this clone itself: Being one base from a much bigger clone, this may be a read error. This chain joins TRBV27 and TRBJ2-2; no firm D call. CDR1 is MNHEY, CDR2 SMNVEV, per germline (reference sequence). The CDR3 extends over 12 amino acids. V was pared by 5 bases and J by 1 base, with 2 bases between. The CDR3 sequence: CASSKNTGELFF. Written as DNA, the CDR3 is TGTGCCAGCAGTAAGAACACCGGGGAGCTGTTTTTT.

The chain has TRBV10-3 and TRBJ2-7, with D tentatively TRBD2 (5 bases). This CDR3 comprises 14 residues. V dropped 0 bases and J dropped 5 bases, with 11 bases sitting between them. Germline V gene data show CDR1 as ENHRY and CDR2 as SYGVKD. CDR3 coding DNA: TGTGCCATCAGTGAGTCGAGGGATTCACACGAGCAGTACGTC. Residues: CAISESRDSHEQYV.

CDR3 DNA: TGTGCCACCAGTGATGCGTCAGGGCGCTCCTACAATGAGCAGTTCTTC. Its protein product is CATSDASGRSYNEQFF. This sequence joins TRBV24-1 and TRBJ2-1, with D perhaps matching TRBD1 (5 bases). CDR1 KGHDR and CDR2 SFDVKD come from the germline V gene. The CDR3 contains 16 residues. The V gene lost 3 bases and the J gene lost 0 bases, with 11 bases spanning the gap.

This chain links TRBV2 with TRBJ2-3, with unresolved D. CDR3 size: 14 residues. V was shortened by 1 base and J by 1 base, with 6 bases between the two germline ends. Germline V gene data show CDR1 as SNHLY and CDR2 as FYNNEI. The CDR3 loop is CASSEDPRTDTQYF. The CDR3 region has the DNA TGTGCCAGCAGTGAAGATCCCCGCACAGATACGCAGTATTTT.

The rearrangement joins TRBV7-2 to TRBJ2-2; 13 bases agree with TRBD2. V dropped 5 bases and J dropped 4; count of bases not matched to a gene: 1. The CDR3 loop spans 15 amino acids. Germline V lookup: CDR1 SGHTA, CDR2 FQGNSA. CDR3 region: CASSGLAGATGELFF. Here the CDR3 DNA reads TGTGCCAGCAGCGGACTAGCGGGGGCCACCGGGGAGCTGTTTTTT.